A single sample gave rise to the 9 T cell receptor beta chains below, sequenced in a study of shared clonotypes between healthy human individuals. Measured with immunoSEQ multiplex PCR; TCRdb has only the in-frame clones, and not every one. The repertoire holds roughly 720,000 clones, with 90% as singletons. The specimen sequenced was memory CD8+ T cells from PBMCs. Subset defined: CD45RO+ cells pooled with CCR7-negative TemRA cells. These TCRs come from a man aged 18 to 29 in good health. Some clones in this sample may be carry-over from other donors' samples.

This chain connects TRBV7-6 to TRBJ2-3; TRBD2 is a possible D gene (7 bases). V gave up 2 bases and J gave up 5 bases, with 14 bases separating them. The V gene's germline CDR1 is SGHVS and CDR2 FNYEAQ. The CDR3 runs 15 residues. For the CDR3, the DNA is TGTGCCAGCAGCTTATTTTCCGGGGGGCGAGATACGCAGTATTTT. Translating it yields CASSLFSGGRDTQYF.

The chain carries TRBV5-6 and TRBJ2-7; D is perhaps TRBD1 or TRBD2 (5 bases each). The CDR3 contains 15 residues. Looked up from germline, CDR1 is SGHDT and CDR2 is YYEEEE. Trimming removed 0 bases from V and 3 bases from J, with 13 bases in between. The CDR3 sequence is CASSLEGTFLYEQYF. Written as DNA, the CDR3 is TGTGCCAGCAGCTTGGAGGGGACCTTCCTCTACGAGCAGTACTTC.

The CDR3: CASSRVGEVAFF. CDR3 DNA sequence: TGTGCCAGCAGCCGCGTGGGGGAAGTAGCTTTCTTT. J is TRBJ1-1 and V is TRBV7-3; D perhaps matches TRBD1 (5 bases). The V and J ends lost 5 bases and 10 bases respectively, with 14 bases between them. The CDR3 consists of 12 residues. Looked up from germline, CDR1 is SGHTA and CDR2 is FQGTGA.

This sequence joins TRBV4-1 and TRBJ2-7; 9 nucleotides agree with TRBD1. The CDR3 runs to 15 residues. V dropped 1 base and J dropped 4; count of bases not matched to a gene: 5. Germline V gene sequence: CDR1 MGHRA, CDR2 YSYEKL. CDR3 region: CASSQAGTGLYEQYF. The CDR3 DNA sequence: TGCGCCAGCAGCCAAGCCGGGACAGGGCTGTACGAGCAGTACTTC.

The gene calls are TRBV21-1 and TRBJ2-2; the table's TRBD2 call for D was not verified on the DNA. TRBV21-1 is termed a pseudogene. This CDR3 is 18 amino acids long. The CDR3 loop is CASSSLTSGRADTGELFF. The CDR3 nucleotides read TGTGCCAGCAGCAGCCTGACTAGCGGGAGGGCCGACACCGGGGAGCTGTTTTTT.

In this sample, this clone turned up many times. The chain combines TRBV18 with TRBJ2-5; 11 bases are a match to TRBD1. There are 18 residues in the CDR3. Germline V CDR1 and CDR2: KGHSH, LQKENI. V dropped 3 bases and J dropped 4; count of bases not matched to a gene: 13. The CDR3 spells CASSPRDSDRGLRETQYF. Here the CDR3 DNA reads TGTGCCAGCTCACCGCGGGACTCGGACAGGGGGCTTCGAGAGACCCAGTACTTC.

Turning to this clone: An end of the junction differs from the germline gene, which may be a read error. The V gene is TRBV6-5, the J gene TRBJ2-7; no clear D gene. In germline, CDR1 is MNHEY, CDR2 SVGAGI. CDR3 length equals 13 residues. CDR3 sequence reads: CASSYSIDLSRHF. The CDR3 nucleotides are TGTGCCAGCAGTTACTCGATTGACCTTTCACGACACTTC.

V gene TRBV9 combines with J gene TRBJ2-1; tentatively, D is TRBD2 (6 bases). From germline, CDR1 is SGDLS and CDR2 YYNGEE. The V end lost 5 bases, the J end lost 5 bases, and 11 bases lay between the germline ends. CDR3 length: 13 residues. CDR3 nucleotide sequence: TGTGCCAGCAGTTGGGGGGTGAACAATGAGCAGTTCTTC. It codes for CASSWGVNNEQFF.

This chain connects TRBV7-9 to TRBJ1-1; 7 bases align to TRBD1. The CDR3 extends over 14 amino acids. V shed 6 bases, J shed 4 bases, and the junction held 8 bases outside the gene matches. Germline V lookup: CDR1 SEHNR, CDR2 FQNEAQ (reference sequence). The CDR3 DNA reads TGTGCCAGCAGGGAGGGGGCGAGTGGCACTGAAGCTTTCTTT. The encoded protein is CASREGASGTEAFF.